The sequence of this T cell receptor beta chain was determined in a study of T cells after yellow fever vaccination. The wider study: Some fractions had low cell numbers, and these were prepared with SMART-Seq v4 Ultra Low Input. Study-level findings and limits: Contamination of FACS-sorted repertoires by abundant clonotypes from the bulk population could occur. Weaker, the secondary response peaked sooner, at day 5 versus 15.

This clonotype was seen at least ten times. The antigen is unknown. The CDR3 spans 14 residues. The V and J ends lost 3 bases and 2 bases respectively, with 10 bases between them. As TCR cDNA was made by 5'RACE template switching, a universal primer site and UMIs were added. A single record per CDR3 protein comes from TCRdb applying MiXCR to the 5' RACE reads. The sample includes some 70,000 distinct CDR3 sequences, under 8% of them seen just once. The sequencing here drew on CD8+ T cells sorted from PBMCs, taken roughly 47 days after the first yellow fever vaccination. The chain uses TRBV12-3 or TRBV12-4 and TRBJ1-2; no firm D call. This receptor was obtained from a man younger than 35 who received the YFV17D yellow fever vaccine. The CDR3 sequence is CASSFNGPNYGYTF. The CDR3 nucleotides are TGTGCCAGCAGTTTTAATGGGCCCAACTATGGCTACACCTTC.